This T cell receptor beta chain was sequenced during a study of molecular identifiers for immune sequencing clone quantification (dated by TCRdb to 2017 to 2018). About the investigation overall: For a replicate experiment, the RNA from either around 20,000 or 99,000 naive CD8 T cells was divided into five aliquots, and four of those aliquots went on to sequencing. This methods study benchmarked molecular-identifier clustering-based TCR repertoire sequencing (MIDCIRS) and TCR RNA copy counting, using CD8 T cells to do so.

What the research found in general, with its limitations: Even against a background of some 920,000 naive CD8 T cells, spiked-in Jurkat TCR RNA amounting to a single cell's worth was reported to be detectable. When barcode sub-clustering was left out, chimeric consensus sequences inflated TCR diversity, with chimeras reaching as high as 47%. In CMV-specific effector cells, over 97% of molecules were held by clones above 20 RNA copies, whereas under 1% of molecules were held by such clones in naive cells. Identical TCR molecules sharing a barcode could cause highly expanded clone sizes to be underestimated. Modeling gave roughly 2.9 recovered TCR RNA copies per cell versus around 10 by digital PCR, implying approximately 30% capture efficiency. Naive libraries contained spiked-in Jurkat TCR RNA (more than nine copies' worth), which is not part of the donor repertoire.

Naive CD8 T cell libraries were made from around 20,000 to 1,000,000 sorted cells using 10%, 30% or 50% of purified RNA. Naive CD8 T cells, defined as CD8+CD4-CCR7+CD45RA+, were FACS-sorted into RLT Plus buffer on a BD FACSAria II. Detection sensitivity was tested by spiking Jurkat RNA equal to 9 to 10 TCR copies' worth into samples containing roughly 19,000-1,100,000 naive CD8 T cells. Enrichment of CD8 T cells was performed with RosetteSep CD8+ T Cell Enrichment Cocktail and Ficoll-Paque, after which ACK red cell lysis was carried out. Library preparation was by PCR. Sequencer: Illumina HiSeq 4000. Preparation of bulk TCR libraries followed a previously described approach, with the TCR primers listed in Table S5. Total RNA was purified with the Qiagen AllPrep DNA/RNA kit. Before analysis, reads from multiple sequencing runs of one library were combined. In the authors' own workflow: Reads were retained only if the reads had an exact TCR constant sequence, and the retained reads were trimmed to 150 nt and grouped according to their 12-nt molecular barcodes. Reads in each barcode group were sub-clustered using a 15% Levenshtein threshold, and a quality-weighted consensus sequence was built for each RNA molecule. Non-functional sequences were removed, as were lower-count sequences one edit away from another. Barcode sub-clusters with fewer than 20% of the maximum read count were removed, based on fitting two negative binomial distributions. In TCRdb, the public reads were trimmed at Q25 with fastp and aligned with MiXCR, with productive beta chains retained. Merged by CDR3 protein, the rows form single entries marked with the most common genes and DNA. TCRdb's processing, not the authors', yielded these V and J calls. The sample profile shows about 640,000 distinct CDR3 sequences; 15% to 20% of them were found once. The top ten hold roughly 0.83% of the sample.

The cysteine opens and the phenylalanine closes a CDR3 of 15 amino acids. The retained sequence is limited to the CDR3, 45 bases, with the frame set at the first base. In the germline V gene, CDR1 corresponds to SGHTA and CDR2 to FQGNSA. The V end loses 1 base and the J end loses 2 bases, and a stretch of 6 bases separates them. Details on this clonotype: The antigen it recognizes is unknown. It may be a read error: a sequence one base away is much more abundant.

This sequence was found in a human donor in good health. Some libraries in this study had Jurkat cell RNA spiked in. Sequencing was done on a sample of naive CD8+ T cells from blood, with Jurkat cell RNA spiked in. The cell subset or site label corresponds to: FACS-sorted CD8+CD4-CCR7+CD45RA+ naive T cells. The chain links TRBV7-2 with TRBJ1-6; the D gene identity is not certain. The DNA sequence is TGTGCCAGCAGCTTAGACGGTCCCTATAATTCACCCCTCCACTTT. It specifies CASSLDGPYNSPLHF.